The 10 T cell receptor beta chains reported below all come from one sample, sequenced in a study of T-cell reconstitution after alpha-beta-depleted transplantation in children. Preparation of the TCRbeta library used unique molecular identifiers. TCRdb independently ran MiXCR on the PCR reads; one entry per CDR3 protein. This table holds approximately 500,000 distinct CDR3 sequences, 25% to 30% found once. This material consisted of PBMCs, taken before TCRalphabeta/CD19-depleted stem cell transplant. The receptors come from a boy in the first two years of life with Wiskott-Aldrich syndrome, due to receive a stem cell transplant.

This clonotype was seen a few times. J is TRBJ2-1 and V is TRBV25-1; D possibly corresponds to TRBD2 (6 bases). With 5 bases removed from V and 6 bases from J, the gap between germline ends came to 20 bases. Germline-derived CDR1 and CDR2 are MGHDK and SYGVNS. The CDR3 consists of 16 residues. CDR3 residues: CASSRATSARGNEQFF. CDR3 in DNA: TGTGCCAGCAGTCGGGCAACCTCCGCGCGGGGCAATGAGCAGTTCTTC. The full variable domain, with the rest looked up from reference TRBV25-1 and TRBJ2-1, is EADIYQTPRYLVIGTGKKITLECSQTMGHDKMYWYQQDPGMELHLIHYSYGVNSTEKGDLSSESTVSRIRTEHFPLTLESARPSHTSQYLCASSRATSARGNEQFFGPGTRLTVL.

The chain couples TRBV20-1 to TRBJ1-5, with unresolved D. Germline V gene data show CDR1 as DFQATT and CDR2 as SNEGSKA (reference sequence). This CDR3 contains 15 residues. V shed 0 bases and J shed 3 bases, with 12 bases lying between them. As DNA, the CDR3 is TGCAGTGCTAGAGAGGGCAGGTGGAACAATCAGCCCCAGCATTTT. The encoded protein is CSAREGRWNNQPQHF.

This chain uses TRBV5-6 with TRBJ2-7, with D tentatively TRBD1 or TRBD2 (5 bases each). V gave up 3 bases and J gave up 4 bases, with 17 bases separating them. The CDR3 spans 15 residues. Germline V gene lookup returns CDR1 SGHDT and CDR2 YYEEEE. In nucleotides, the CDR3 is TGTGCCAGCAGCTCGGCCCCGGGACGGTCGTACGAGCAGTACTTC. Translated, it gives CASSSAPGRSYEQYF.

J is TRBJ1-1 and V is TRBV24-1; no reliable D call. V lost 1 base and J 2 bases, leaving 7 bases between the germline ends. The germline CDR1 and CDR2 sequences are KGHDR and SFDVKD. The CDR3 is made up of 14 amino acids. Written as DNA, the CDR3 is TGTGCCACCAGTGATTTAAAGGGCAACACTGAAGCTTTCTTT. Translating it yields CATSDLKGNTEAFF.

As DNA, the CDR3 is TGCAGTGCCCAAATGGGTAGCGGGAGTGTTGGGACCTACGAGCAGTACTTC. Translating it yields CSAQMGSGSVGTYEQYF. This chain connects TRBV20-1 to TRBJ2-7, with 9 positions matching TRBD2. Trimming at V came to 6 bases and at J to 2 bases, leaving 17 bases not matched to a gene. The CDR3 is made up of 17 amino acids. Germline CDR1 is DFQATT and CDR2 is SNEGSKA (reference sequence).

This clonotype turned up a few times. The rearrangement joins TRBV20-1 to TRBJ2-3, with 12 bases identical to TRBD2. The CDR3 consists of 17 residues. Per the germline V gene, CDR1 is DFQATT and CDR2 is SNEGSKA (reference sequence). V trimming: 0 bases; J trimming: 6 bases; junction bases outside the gene matches: 10. The CDR3 is CSARDHRTSGIRDTQYF. The CDR3 nucleotides are TGCAGTGCTAGAGATCATCGGACTAGCGGGATTAGGGATACGCAGTATTTT.

The rearrangement joins TRBV7-2 to TRBJ2-2, with 8 bases fitting TRBD1. V lost 2 bases to trimming and J lost 7 bases; unmatched junction nucleotides: 3. Germline CDR1 is SGHTA and CDR2 is FQGNSA. The CDR3 has 14 amino acids. The CDR3 DNA reads as TGTGCCAGCAGCTTACAGGGGGCAGTCGGGGAGCTGTTTTTT. Its protein product is CASSLQGAVGELFF.

The rearrangement links TRBV18 to TRBJ2-5; D call uncertain. Germline V CDR1 and CDR2: KGHSH, LQKENI. The CDR3 length is 14 residues. Between the trimmed V and J ends, which lost 2 bases and 4 bases, there was a span of 11 bases. The CDR3: CASSPRRSSETQYF. The CDR3 DNA is TGTGCCAGCTCACCAAGACGGAGTTCAGAGACCCAGTACTTC.

This clonotype was seen only a few times. This chain joins TRBV25-1 and TRBJ2-4; 8 nucleotides match TRBD1. CDR1 is MGHDK, CDR2 SYGVNS, per germline. This CDR3 spans 16 amino acids. V dropped 6 bases and J dropped 1; count of bases not matched to a gene: 8. The chain's CDR3 is CASRPHRGAAKNIQYF. CDR3 in DNA: TGTGCCAGCAGGCCTCACAGGGGGGCGGCCAAAAACATTCAGTACTTC.

This clonotype was detected a few times. This chain joins TRBV9 and TRBJ2-3; no definite D call. V lost 0 bases and J 3 bases, leaving 8 bases between the germline ends. This CDR3 has 14 amino acids. The germline CDR1 and CDR2 sequences are SGDLS and YYNGEE. The CDR3 here is CASSVGPRTDTQYF. The CDR3, as DNA: TGTGCCAGCAGCGTAGGGCCTAGAACAGATACGCAGTATTTT.